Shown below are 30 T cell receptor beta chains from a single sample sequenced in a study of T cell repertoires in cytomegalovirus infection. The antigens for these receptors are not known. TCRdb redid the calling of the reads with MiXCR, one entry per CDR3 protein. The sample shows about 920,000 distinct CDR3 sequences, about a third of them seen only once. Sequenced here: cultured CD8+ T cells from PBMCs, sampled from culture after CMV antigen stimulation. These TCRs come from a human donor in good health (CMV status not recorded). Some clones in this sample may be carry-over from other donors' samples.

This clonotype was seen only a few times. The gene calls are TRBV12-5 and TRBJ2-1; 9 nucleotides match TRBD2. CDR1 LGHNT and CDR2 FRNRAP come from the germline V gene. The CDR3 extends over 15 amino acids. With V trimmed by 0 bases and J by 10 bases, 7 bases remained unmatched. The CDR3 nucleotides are TGTGCTAGTGGTTTGGTACTTGCGGGGGGGCACGAGCAGTTCTTC. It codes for CASGLVLAGGHEQFF.

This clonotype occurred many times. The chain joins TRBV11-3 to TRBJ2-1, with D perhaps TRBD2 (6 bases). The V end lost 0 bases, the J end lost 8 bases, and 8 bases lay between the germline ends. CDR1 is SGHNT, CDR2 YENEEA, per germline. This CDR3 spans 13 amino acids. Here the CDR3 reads CASSLDGGDEQFF. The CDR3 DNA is TGTGCCAGCAGCTTAGACGGGGGAGATGAGCAGTTCTTC.

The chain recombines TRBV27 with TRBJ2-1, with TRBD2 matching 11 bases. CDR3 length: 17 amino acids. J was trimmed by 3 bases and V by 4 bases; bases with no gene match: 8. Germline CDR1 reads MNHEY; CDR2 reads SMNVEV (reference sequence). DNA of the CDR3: TGTGCCAGCAGTTACCCACTTGGGACTAGCGGCTACAATGAGCAGTTCTTC. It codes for CASSYPLGTSGYNEQFF.

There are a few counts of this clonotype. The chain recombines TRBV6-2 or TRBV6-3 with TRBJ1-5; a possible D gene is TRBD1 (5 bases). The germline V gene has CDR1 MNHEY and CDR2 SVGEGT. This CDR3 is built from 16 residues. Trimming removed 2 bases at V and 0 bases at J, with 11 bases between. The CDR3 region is CASSYRRGASNQPQHF. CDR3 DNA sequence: TGTGCCAGCAGTTACCGACGGGGCGCTAGCAATCAGCCCCAGCATTTT.

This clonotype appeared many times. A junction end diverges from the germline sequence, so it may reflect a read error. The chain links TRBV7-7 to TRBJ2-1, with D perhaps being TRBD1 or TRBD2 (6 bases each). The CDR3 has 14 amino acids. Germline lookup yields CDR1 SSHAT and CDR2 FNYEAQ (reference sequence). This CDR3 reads CASSRLQGGNEQFF. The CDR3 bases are TGTGCTAGCAGTCGATTACAGGGAGGCAATGAGCAGTTCTTC.

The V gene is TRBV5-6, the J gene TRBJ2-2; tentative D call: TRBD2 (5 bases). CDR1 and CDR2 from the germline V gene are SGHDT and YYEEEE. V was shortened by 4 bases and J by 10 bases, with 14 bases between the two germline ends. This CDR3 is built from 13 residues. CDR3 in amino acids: CASSTMAGEELFF. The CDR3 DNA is TGTGCCAGCAGCACGATGGCCGGGGAGGAGCTGTTTTTT.

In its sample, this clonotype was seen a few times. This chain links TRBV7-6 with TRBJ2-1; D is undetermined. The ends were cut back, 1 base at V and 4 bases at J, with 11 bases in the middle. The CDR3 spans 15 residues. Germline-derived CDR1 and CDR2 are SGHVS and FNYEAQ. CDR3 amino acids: CASSLGPTKYNEQFF. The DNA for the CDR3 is TGTGCCAGCAGCTTAGGGCCCACAAAATACAATGAGCAGTTCTTC.

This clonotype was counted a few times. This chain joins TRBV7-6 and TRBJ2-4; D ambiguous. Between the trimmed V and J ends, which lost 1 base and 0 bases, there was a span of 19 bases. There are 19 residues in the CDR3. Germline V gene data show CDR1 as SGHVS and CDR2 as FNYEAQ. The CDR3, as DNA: TGTGCCAGCAGCTTAGACCACCGGTCCATTCAGGTAGCCAAAAACATTCAGTACTTC. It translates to CASSLDHRSIQVAKNIQYF.

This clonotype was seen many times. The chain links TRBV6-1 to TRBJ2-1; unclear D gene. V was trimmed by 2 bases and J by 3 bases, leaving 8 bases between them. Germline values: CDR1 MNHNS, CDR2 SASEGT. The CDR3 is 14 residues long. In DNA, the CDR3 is TGTGCCAGCAGTGAACCCGGGTTCTACAATGAGCAGTTCTTC. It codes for CASSEPGFYNEQFF.

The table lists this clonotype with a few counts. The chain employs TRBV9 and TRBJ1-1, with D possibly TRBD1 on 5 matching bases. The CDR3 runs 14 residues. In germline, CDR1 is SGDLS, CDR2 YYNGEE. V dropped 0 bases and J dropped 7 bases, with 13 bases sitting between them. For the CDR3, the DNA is TGTGCCAGCAGCGTAGGAAGGACACGCTTTGAAGCTTTCTTT. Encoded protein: CASSVGRTRFEAFF. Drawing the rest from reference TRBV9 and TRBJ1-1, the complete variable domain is DSGVTQTPKHLITATGQRVTLRCSPRSGDLSVYWYQQSLDQGLQFLIQYYNGEERAKGNILERFSAQQFPDLHSELNLSSLELGDSALYFCASSVGRTRFEAFFGQGTRLTVV.

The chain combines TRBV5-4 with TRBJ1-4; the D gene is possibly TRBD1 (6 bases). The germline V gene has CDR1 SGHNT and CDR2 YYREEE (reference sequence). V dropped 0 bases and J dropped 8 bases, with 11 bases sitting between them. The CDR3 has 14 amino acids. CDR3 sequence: CASSLAGALEKLFF. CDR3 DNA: TGTGCCAGCAGCTTGGCGGGGGCGTTGGAAAAACTGTTTTTT.

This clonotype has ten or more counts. The CDR3 is CASSRVGVMAASEVHNEQFF. For the CDR3, the DNA is TGTGCCAGCAGCCGAGTGGGGGTGATGGCGGCATCCGAGGTCCACAATGAGCAGTTCTTC. The chain couples TRBV12-3 or TRBV12-4 to TRBJ2-1, with D possibly being TRBD1 or TRBD2 (5 bases each). The CDR3 is made up of 20 amino acids. V was pared by 6 bases and J by 5 bases, with 32 bases between.

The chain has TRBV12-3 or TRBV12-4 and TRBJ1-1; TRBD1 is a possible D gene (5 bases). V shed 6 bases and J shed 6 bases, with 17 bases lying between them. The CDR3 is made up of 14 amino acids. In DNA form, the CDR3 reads TGTGCCAGCAGGGGGGGGGGGAGGGACGCTGAAGCTTTCTTT. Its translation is CASRGGGRDAEAFF.

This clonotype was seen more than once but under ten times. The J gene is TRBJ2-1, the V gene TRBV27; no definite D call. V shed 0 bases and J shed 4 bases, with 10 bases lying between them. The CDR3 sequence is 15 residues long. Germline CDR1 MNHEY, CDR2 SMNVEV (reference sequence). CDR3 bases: TGTGCCAGCAGTTTATCAGGCCCAGATTACAATGAGCAGTTCTTC. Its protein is CASSLSGPDYNEQFF.

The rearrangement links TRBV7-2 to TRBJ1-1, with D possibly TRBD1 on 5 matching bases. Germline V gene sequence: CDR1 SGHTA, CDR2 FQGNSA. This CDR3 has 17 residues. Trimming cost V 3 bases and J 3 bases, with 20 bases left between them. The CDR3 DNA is TGTGCCAGCAGCTTCCTACCGGGACGGGGTAGTGACACTGAAGCTTTCTTT. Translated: CASSFLPGRGSDTEAFF.

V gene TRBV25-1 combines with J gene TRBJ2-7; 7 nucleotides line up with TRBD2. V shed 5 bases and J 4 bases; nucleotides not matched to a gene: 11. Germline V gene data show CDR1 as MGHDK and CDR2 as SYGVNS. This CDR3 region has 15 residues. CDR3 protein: CASSQSDGGLYEQYF. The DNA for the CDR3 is TGTGCCAGCAGTCAATCGGACGGGGGGTTATACGAGCAGTACTTC.

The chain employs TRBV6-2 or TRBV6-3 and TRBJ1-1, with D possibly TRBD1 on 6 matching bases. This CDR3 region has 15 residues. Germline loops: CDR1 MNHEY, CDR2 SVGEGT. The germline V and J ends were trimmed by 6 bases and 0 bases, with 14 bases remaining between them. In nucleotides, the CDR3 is TGTGCCAGCAGCCTACGGACAGAAATGAACACTGAAGCTTTCTTT. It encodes CASSLRTEMNTEAFF.

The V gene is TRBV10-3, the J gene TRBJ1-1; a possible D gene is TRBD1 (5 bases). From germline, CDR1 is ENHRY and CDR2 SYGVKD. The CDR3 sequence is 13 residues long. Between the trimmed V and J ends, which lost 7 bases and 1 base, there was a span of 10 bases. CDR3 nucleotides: TGTGCCATCAAGGGGAGCAGGAACACTGAAGCTTTCTTT. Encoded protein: CAIKGSRNTEAFF.

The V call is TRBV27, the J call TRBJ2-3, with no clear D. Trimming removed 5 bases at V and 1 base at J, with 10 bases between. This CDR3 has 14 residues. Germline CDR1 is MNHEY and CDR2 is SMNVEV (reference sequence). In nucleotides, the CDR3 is TGTGCCAGCAGTCCTTATCAGGGCACAGATACGCAGTATTTT. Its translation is CASSPYQGTDTQYF.

This CDR3 reads CASSNELETQYF. The DNA of the CDR3 is TGTGCCAGCAGCAACGAACTGGAGACCCAGTACTTC. The chain couples TRBV7-6 to TRBJ2-5; D gene unclear. Germline CDR1 reads SGHVS; CDR2 reads FNYEAQ. CDR3 size: 12 residues. Trimming stripped 5 bases from V and 5 bases from J, with 9 bases between.

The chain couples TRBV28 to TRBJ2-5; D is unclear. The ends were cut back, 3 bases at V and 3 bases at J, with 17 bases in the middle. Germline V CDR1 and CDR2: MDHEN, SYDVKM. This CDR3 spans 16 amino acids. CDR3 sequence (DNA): TGTGCCAGCAGTTTGAACGAGGACGGAACAAAAGAGACCCAGTACTTC. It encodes CASSLNEDGTKETQYF.

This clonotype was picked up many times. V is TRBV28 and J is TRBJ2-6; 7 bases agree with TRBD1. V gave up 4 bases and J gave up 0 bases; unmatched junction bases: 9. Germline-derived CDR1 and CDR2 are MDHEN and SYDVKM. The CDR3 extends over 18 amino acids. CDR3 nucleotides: TGTGCCAGCAGTTCACAGGGGTTCCCGGCCTCTGGGGCCAACGTCCTGACTTTC. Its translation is CASSSQGFPASGANVLTF.

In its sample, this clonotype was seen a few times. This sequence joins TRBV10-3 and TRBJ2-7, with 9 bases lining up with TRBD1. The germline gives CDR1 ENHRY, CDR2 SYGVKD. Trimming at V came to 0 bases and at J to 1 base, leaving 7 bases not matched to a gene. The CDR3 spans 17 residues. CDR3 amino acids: CAISESGSGTGSYEQYF. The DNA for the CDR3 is TGTGCCATCAGTGAGTCGGGGTCGGGGACAGGGTCCTACGAGCAGTACTTC.

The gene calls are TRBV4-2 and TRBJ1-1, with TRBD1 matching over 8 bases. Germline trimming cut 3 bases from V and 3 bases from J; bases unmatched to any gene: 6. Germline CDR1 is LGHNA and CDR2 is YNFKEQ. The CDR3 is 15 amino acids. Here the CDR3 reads CASSHLQGGYTEAFF. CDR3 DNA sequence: TGTGCCAGCAGCCACCTACAGGGGGGTTACACTGAAGCTTTCTTT.

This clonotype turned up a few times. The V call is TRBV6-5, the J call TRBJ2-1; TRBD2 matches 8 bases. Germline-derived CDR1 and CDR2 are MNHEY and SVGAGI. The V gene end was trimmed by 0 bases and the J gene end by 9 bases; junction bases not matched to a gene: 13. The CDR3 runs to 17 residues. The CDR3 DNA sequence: TGTGCCAGCAGTTACTCGATTGGCGGGGGGCCCTCCGGTGAGCAGTTCTTC. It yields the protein CASSYSIGGGPSGEQFF.

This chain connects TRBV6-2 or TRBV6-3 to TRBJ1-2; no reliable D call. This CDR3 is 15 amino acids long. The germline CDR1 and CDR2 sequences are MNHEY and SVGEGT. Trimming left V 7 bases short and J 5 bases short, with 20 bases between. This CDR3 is CASTPMKTASYGYTF. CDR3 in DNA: TGTGCCAGCACTCCTATGAAGACCGCTTCTTATGGCTACACCTTC.

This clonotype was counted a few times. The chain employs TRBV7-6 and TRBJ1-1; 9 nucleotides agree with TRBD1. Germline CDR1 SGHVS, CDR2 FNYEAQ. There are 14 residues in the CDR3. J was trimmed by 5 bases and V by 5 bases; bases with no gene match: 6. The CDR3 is CASSETGGVTEAFF. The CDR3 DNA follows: TGTGCCAGCAGCGAAACAGGGGGCGTAACTGAAGCTTTCTTT.

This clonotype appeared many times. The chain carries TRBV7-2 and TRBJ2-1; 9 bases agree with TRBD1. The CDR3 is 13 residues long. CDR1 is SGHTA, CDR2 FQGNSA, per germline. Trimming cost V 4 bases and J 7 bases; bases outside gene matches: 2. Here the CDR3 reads CASSSGTGNEQFF. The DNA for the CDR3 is TGTGCCAGCAGCTCCGGGACAGGGAATGAGCAGTTCTTC.

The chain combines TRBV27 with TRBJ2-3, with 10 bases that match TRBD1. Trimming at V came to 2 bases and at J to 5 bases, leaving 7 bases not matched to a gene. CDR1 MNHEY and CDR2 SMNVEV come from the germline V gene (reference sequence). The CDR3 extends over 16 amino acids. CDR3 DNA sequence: TGTGCCAGCAGTTTAATCCTAGGACAGGGGGAAGATACGCAGTATTTT. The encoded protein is CASSLILGQGEDTQYF.

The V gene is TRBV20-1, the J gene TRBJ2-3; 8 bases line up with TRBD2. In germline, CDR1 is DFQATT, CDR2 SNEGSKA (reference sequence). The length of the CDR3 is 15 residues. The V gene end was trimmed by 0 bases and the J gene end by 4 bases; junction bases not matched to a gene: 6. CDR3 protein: CSAREGGGPADTQYF. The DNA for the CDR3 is TGCAGTGCTAGAGAAGGCGGGGGGCCAGCAGATACGCAGTATTTT.